This T cell receptor beta chain is drawn from a study of blood T cells in healthy people across ages. The V end lost 2 bases, the J end lost 6 bases, and 11 bases lay between the germline ends. The CDR3 runs to 15 residues. This clonotype has just a few counts. Alongside a J-beta primer mix, a sample-barcoded 5' primer served in a second PCR lasting roughly 6 to 11 cycles. MiXCR, applied by TCRdb to the 5' RACE reads, yields one record per CDR3 protein. The sample lists over 950,000 distinct CDR3 sequences, 35% to 40% occurring once. The chain employs TRBV12-3 or TRBV12-4 and TRBJ1-6; tentatively, D is TRBD1 (6 bases). The source of this sequence is a man aged 18 to 30 in good health. The material sequenced was blood. The CDR3 DNA reads as TGTGCCAGCAGTTTAACAGGGCCGATTAATTCACCCCTCCACTTT. Translated, it gives CASSLTGPINSPLHF.